This section outlines one T cell receptor beta chain sequence together with its context. Its recognized antigen is unknown. No much larger clone is present one base from it, and per-base qualities are unavailable. These data are taken from a study of T cell responses to AZD1222 COVID-19 vaccine (dated by TCRdb to the early 2020s). With respect to the entire study: A total of more than 230 trial participants underwent TCR sequencing, of whom 200 to 220 had received two doses of AZD1222 and 26 had received two doses of the MenACWY control vaccine. Enrollment into the trials was organized by age into subgroups of 18-55, 56-69 and 70-plus years, and those subgroups contained about 150, 27 and 61 TCR-sequenced participants, respectively.

Study-level results and caveats: Most participants were white British and females outnumbered males, and the authors suggested that clonal diversity may have been underestimated. No day 14 peak-response samples were available, so repertoires were characterized only after the peak T cell response. Conclusions about previously exposed vaccinees are limited because only 6 or 7 AZD1222 recipients were SARS-CoV-2 seropositive at baseline. In the small 56-69-year group, the increase in depth fell short of significance, most likely because of low power. After two AZD1222 doses, both the breadth and the depth of spike-specific TCRs were significantly higher than at day 0 and than in MenACWY recipients. CD4 TCRs associated with the vaccine covered the entire spike protein, and the dominant responses were in regions 160-218 and 743-854. Reportedly, close to half of the unique spike-specific TCRs recognized epitopes lying outside the regions that are mutated in the B.1.351 and B.1.1.7 variants.

The CDR3 contains 13 residues, cysteine and phenylalanine counted. Left in the record is the CDR3 DNA by itself, 39 bases read in frame from the first base. The germline V gene gives CDR1 as KGHSH and CDR2 as LQKENI. Relative to germline, V is 6 bases shorter and J is 7 bases shorter, with 12 bases between their ends. This specimen's time point label, interpreted: about 28 days (+/-7) after the second vaccine dose. AZD1222 recipients whose second dose came at about 4 weeks and those whose second dose came at about 12 weeks were combined into one group, since spike-specific TCR depth and breadth did not differ between the two schedules. Samples from vaccinated people were obtained from the UK trials COV001 and COV002, which included a single-blind randomized controlled phase 2/3 trial of AZD1222 (ChAdOx1 nCoV-19) in healthy adults. For TCRbeta chain sequencing, PBMC samples from trial participants were taken at day 0 and at day 28 after the second dose.

The CDR3 regions of human TCRbeta chains were analyzed by immunosequencing. On the study's bioinformatics: TCRs in the repertoires were matched against a reference library of SARS-CoV-2-specific TCRs that had been generated with the MIRA antigen-specificity platform. Breadth was defined as the fraction of unique TCRs that were SARS-CoV-2-associated, and depth was defined as the fraction of total T cells that were SARS-CoV-2-associated. Using the MIRA data, every spike-specific TCR was mapped to the spike region that the TCR reacted to and assigned to either a CD4 or a CD8 class. Log10-transformed breadth and depth values were compared by one-way ANOVA with Sidak's multiple comparisons tests. The table comes from immuneACCESS by way of TCRdb, which keeps in-frame sequences with V and J called. Part of the clones is missing from these tables; in studies checked, under half for an unresolved V gene and the rest for unknown reasons. V, J and clone size are those of that table, while D and trimming were read from the DNA. In this sample the table shows approximately 170,000 clones, 92% of which occur a single time. The ten most abundant clones make up about 1% of the sample.

Source: peripheral blood, taken 28 days after the second AZD1222 dose. The sequence derives from an adult who received the AZD1222 COVID-19 vaccine. The chain is assembled from TRBV18 and TRBJ2-2; the D segment is perhaps TRBD1 or TRBD2, each sharing 5 matched bases. The DNA is TGTGCCAGCTCTTCAAGAGGGGTCGGGGAGCTGTTTTTT. This gives the protein CASSSRGVGELFF.